These 22 T cell receptor beta chains came from one sample sequenced in a study of graft-versus-host responses after intestinal transplantation. The antigens of these receptors remain unknown. Only in-frame clones appear in the TCRdb table, and some are missing; sequencing was by immunoSEQ multiplex PCR. Of about 120,000 clones in the sample, 90% were seen once. Sample: unstimulated CD4+ T cells sorted from spleen or lymph node cells, taken before intestinal transplant. These receptors all stem from a human donor who received an intestinal transplant.

The chain has TRBV29-1 and TRBJ2-7; TRBD2 agrees at 7 bases. The CDR3 is 12 amino acids. Germline loops: CDR1 SQVTM, CDR2 ANQGSEA. Losses at the gene ends were 4 bases for V and 5 bases for J; bases not matched to a gene: 5. CDR3 protein: CSVAAGRNEQYF. CDR3 coding DNA: TGCAGCGTTGCAGCGGGGCGCAACGAGCAGTACTTC.

The chain combines TRBV20-1 with TRBJ2-5, with TRBD1 matching over 11 bases. The germline gives CDR1 DFQATT, CDR2 SNEGSKA (reference sequence). The CDR3 covers 11 residues. CDR3 DNA sequence: TGCGGACAGGGGGCCGGAGAGACCCAGTACTTC. This gives the protein CGQGAGETQYF.

V is TRBV18 and J is TRBJ2-2; D not resolved. V was pared by 3 bases and J by 0 bases, with 11 bases between. CDR3 length: 16 amino acids. Germline V gives CDR1 KGHSH, CDR2 LQKENI. The CDR3 loop is CASSPSVSANTGELFF. CDR3 nucleotides: TGTGCCAGCTCACCCTCCGTCAGTGCGAACACCGGGGAGCTGTTTTTT.

The chain carries TRBV7-2 and TRBJ1-1; D unclear. The V end lost 0 bases, the J end lost 8 bases, and 13 bases lay between the germline ends. Germline V lookup: CDR1 SGHTA, CDR2 FQGNSA. This CDR3 has 14 amino acids. CDR3 region: CASSLAPGLTEAFF. The CDR3 DNA reads TGTGCCAGCAGCTTAGCACCAGGACTTACGGAAGCTTTCTTT.

V is TRBV28 and J is TRBJ2-2; D is possibly TRBD2 (7 bases). V was pared by 5 bases and J by 0 bases, with 13 bases between. Germline CDR1 reads MDHEN; CDR2 reads SYDVKM. This CDR3 has 16 amino acids. CDR3 bases: TGTGCCAGCAGTGACTGGGGGGGCCCGAACACCGGGGAGCTGTTTTTT. It codes for CASSDWGGPNTGELFF.

This clone was recorded a few times. This chain connects TRBV5-4 to TRBJ2-5; 10 positions agree with TRBD1. V shed 4 bases, J shed 4 bases, and the junction held 4 bases outside the gene matches. The length of the CDR3 is 14 residues. Germline V lookup: CDR1 SGHNT, CDR2 YYREEE (reference sequence). DNA of the CDR3: TGTGCCAGCAGCCCCCGGACAGGGGGAGAGACCCAGTACTTC. This gives the protein CASSPRTGGETQYF.

V and J are TRBV4-1 and TRBJ2-3; D is possibly TRBD2 (5 bases). Trimming took off 5 bases at V and 5 bases at J, with 29 bases between the two ends. The V gene's germline CDR1 is MGHRA and CDR2 YSYEKL. The CDR3 is made up of 19 amino acids. This CDR3 reads CASSYHPGLFSVSGDTQYF. The CDR3, as DNA: TGCGCCAGCAGCTACCACCCCGGGCTTTTTAGCGTCTCCGGAGATACGCAGTATTTT.

The rearrangement joins TRBV12-5 to TRBJ1-1, with a weak D call TRBD1 (5 bases). Per germline, CDR1 LGHNT and CDR2 FRNRAP. V lost 11 bases, J lost 1 base, and 14 bases lay in between. The CDR3 sequence is 13 residues long. This CDR3 is CASGAGPNTEAFF. CDR3 nucleotide sequence: TGTGCTTCCGGGGCGGGGCCGAACACTGAAGCTTTCTTT. The whole variable domain, remainder taken from reference TRBV12-5 and TRBJ1-1, is DARVTQTPRHKVTEMGQEVTMRCQPILGHNTVFWYRQTMMQGLELLAYFRNRAPLDDSGMPKDRFSAEMPDATLATLKIQPSEPRDSAVYFCASGAGPNTEAFFGQGTRLTVV.

The chain combines TRBV18 with TRBJ1-3; tentatively, D is TRBD1 (6 bases). Trimming shortened V by 6 bases and J by 0 bases, and 12 bases separated the two germline ends. Germline V gene data show CDR1 as KGHSH and CDR2 as LQKENI. The CDR3 has 15 residues. The CDR3 DNA follows: TGTGCCAGCTCGCCTCGACAGGTCTCTGGAAACACCATATATTTT. This sequence encodes CASSPRQVSGNTIYF.

This CDR3 reads CASSTGGMGTEAFF. CDR3 sequence (DNA): TGCGCCAGCAGCACCGGGGGGATGGGCACTGAAGCTTTCTTT. The rearrangement uses TRBV5-1 and TRBJ1-1; possible D gene TRBD1, 5 bases. Trimming stripped 4 bases from V and 4 bases from J, with 14 bases between. CDR1 SGHRS and CDR2 YFSETQ come from the germline V gene. This CDR3 has 14 residues.

The CDR3 DNA reads TGTGCCATCAGTTTCTCGGGGGACGAGCAGTACTTC. This codes for CAISFSGDEQYF. The genes are TRBV10-3 and TRBJ2-7; D is perhaps TRBD2 (6 bases). The germline V gene has CDR1 ENHRY and CDR2 SYGVKD. The V and J ends lost 5 bases and 5 bases respectively, with 10 bases between them. This CDR3 is built from 12 residues.

The rearrangement links TRBV7-2 to TRBJ2-3, with 7 positions matching TRBD2. J lost 4 bases, V lost 1 base, and 2 bases had no gene match. CDR3 size: 14 residues. CDR1 is SGHTA, CDR2 FQGNSA, per germline. The CDR3 loop reads CTSSLGGRADTQYF. As DNA, the CDR3 is TGTACCAGCAGCTTAGGGGGGAGGGCAGATACGCAGTATTTT.

This clone occurred a few times. The chain recombines TRBV7-9 with TRBJ2-7, with D possibly being TRBD2 (6 bases). Trimming removed 2 bases at V and 9 bases at J, with 14 bases between. Germline V lookup: CDR1 SEHNR, CDR2 FQNEAQ (reference sequence). This CDR3 comprises 13 residues. CDR3 sequence (DNA): TGTGCCAGCAGCTTATTCACCGGGAGTAGGCAGTACTTC. This codes for CASSLFTGSRQYF.

The chain uses TRBV7-3 and TRBJ2-1, with D possibly being TRBD2 (6 bases). Trimming pared 3 bases from V and 4 bases from J, leaving 13 bases between. CDR3 length equals 15 residues. Looked up from germline, CDR1 is SGHTA and CDR2 is FQGTGA. CDR3 residues: CASSFTGVQYNEQFF. The CDR3 DNA sequence: TGTGCCAGCAGCTTCACGGGAGTACAATACAATGAGCAGTTCTTC.

The rearrangement links TRBV28 to TRBJ1-4; D remains ambiguous. V dropped 3 bases and J dropped 5 bases, with 4 bases sitting between them. This CDR3 has 12 residues. Germline CDR1 MDHEN, CDR2 SYDVKM. The CDR3 protein is CASSFGNEKLFF. The CDR3 region has the DNA TGTGCCAGCAGTTTCGGGAATGAAAAACTGTTTTTT.

This chain uses TRBV7-9 with TRBJ1-1; D possibly corresponds to TRBD1 (6 bases). Trimming stripped 2 bases from V and 0 bases from J, with 10 bases between. The CDR3 sequence is 15 residues long. CDR1 is SEHNR and CDR2 is FQNEAQ in the germline V gene (reference sequence). The CDR3 coding sequence is TGTGCCAGCAGCTTACTAAGGGGGATGAACACTGAAGCTTTCTTT. It yields the protein CASSLLRGMNTEAFF.

The V and J genes are TRBV30 and TRBJ1-6; 8 positions agree with TRBD1. The V segment lost 7 bases and the J segment 10 bases; nucleotides outside the gene matches: 6. CDR3 size: 12 residues. Per germline, CDR1 GTSNPN and CDR2 SVGIG (reference sequence). In DNA, the CDR3 is TGTGCCTCCCAGGGGGCTCAATCACCCCTCCACTTT. Translation: CASQGAQSPLHF.

The genes are TRBV7-2 and TRBJ1-4, with 7 bases fitting TRBD1. Germline V CDR1 and CDR2: SGHTA, FQGNSA. V trimming: 6 bases; J trimming: 2 bases; junction bases outside the gene matches: 3. This CDR3 is built from 14 residues. CDR3 bases: TGTGCCAGCAGACTGACAGGGACTAATGAAAAACTGTTTTTT. Translating gives CASRLTGTNEKLFF.

The chain carries TRBV11-2 and TRBJ2-3, with D possibly matching TRBD2 (7 bases). V lost 1 base to trimming and J lost 4 bases, with 12 bases between them. In germline, CDR1 is SGHAT, CDR2 FQNNGV. The CDR3 has 15 amino acids. The DNA for the CDR3 is TGTGCCAGCAGCTTAGCGGGGGGCACCGCAGATACGCAGTATTTT. Residues: CASSLAGGTADTQYF.

The rearrangement links TRBV15 to TRBJ2-3; D may be TRBD2 (5 bases). CDR3 size: 15 residues. The germline V gene encodes CDR1 LNHNV and CDR2 YYDKDF (reference sequence). The V and J ends lost 0 bases and 2 bases respectively, with 9 bases between them. Here the CDR3 reads CATSRDRRATDTQYF. The CDR3 DNA follows: TGTGCCACCAGCAGAGATCGGCGGGCCACAGATACGCAGTATTTT.

The chain recombines TRBV7-3 with TRBJ2-2; the match to TRBD2 covers 9 bases. J gave up 1 base and V 5 bases, and 2 bases lay outside the gene matches. The CDR3 sequence is 15 residues long. Germline CDR1 is SGHTA and CDR2 is FQGTGA. The DNA of the CDR3 is TGTGCCAGCAGCCAGACTAGCGGGAACACCGGGGAGCTGTTTTTT. Translation gives CASSQTSGNTGELFF.

This chain links TRBV29-1 with TRBJ1-2; tentatively, D is TRBD1 (5 bases). V lost 4 bases and J 2 bases, leaving 11 bases between the germline ends. CDR1 SQVTM and CDR2 ANQGSEA come from the germline V gene. The CDR3 length is 13 residues. The CDR3 reads CSVGGTGNYGYTF. The DNA for the CDR3 is TGCAGCGTTGGAGGGACTGGAAACTATGGCTACACCTTC.